This TCR beta chain appears in the sequencing data of a study of technical replicates of blood from a handful of donors. Measured with immunoSEQ multiplex PCR; TCRdb has only the in-frame clones, and not every one. In the table there are about 70,000 clones, roughly 96% of which are singletons. The TCR comes from a human donor in good health. Material: T cells isolated from PBMCs.

The CDR3 is CASSTDRANEQFF. The CDR3 DNA reads TGTGCCAGCAGTACTGACAGGGCTAATGAGCAGTTCTTC. This chain links TRBV6-4 with TRBJ2-1; 7 positions match TRBD1. CDR3 length equals 13 residues. V shed 5 bases, J shed 7 bases, and the junction held 5 bases outside the gene matches. The germline V gene has CDR1 MRHNA and CDR2 SNTAGT.